Following are 8 T cell receptor beta chains from one sample sequenced in a study of response to subunit inactivated influenza vaccine. TCRdb redid the calling of the RT-PCR reads with MiXCR, one entry per CDR3 protein. This sample yields hundreds of thousands of distinct CDR3 sequences, of which roughly 10% are seen a single time; approximately 10% belongs to the top ten. This sample also belongs to another study, concerning T cells expressing NK-cell markers. That study reports: Synthesis of TCR beta cDNA relied on 5'RACE template switching carrying UMIs.

Sequencing used PBMCs from blood, obtained on the day of vaccination. Receptors originate from a man aged 45-65 years who received an inactivated influenza vaccine.

This clonotype was counted ten times or more. The genes are TRBV29-1 and TRBJ2-5; 8 nucleotides match TRBD2. The CDR3 covers 13 residues. Germline CDR1 reads SQVTM; CDR2 reads ANQGSEA. V lost 4 bases to trimming and J lost 5 bases; unmatched junction nucleotides: 6. CDR3 region: CSVAPGGKETQYF. The DNA for the CDR3 is TGCAGCGTTGCGCCGGGAGGGAAGGAGACCCAGTACTTC.

This clonotype was found a few times. The chain carries TRBV3-1 and TRBJ1-1; D is undetermined. V dropped 2 bases and J dropped 3 bases, with 7 bases sitting between them. The CDR3 loop spans 13 amino acids. From germline, CDR1 is LGHDT and CDR2 YNNKEL (reference sequence). CDR3 bases: TGTGCCAGCAGCCAACAGGCGGACACTGAAGCTTTCTTT. Translated: CASSQQADTEAFF.

This clonotype appeared a few times. The V call is TRBV11-2, the J call TRBJ2-3; D assignment may be TRBD1 or TRBD2 (5 bases each). The V end was cut by 5 bases, the J end by 2 bases, with 14 bases between. This CDR3 has 15 residues. The V gene's germline CDR1 is SGHAT and CDR2 FQNNGV. CDR3 nucleotides: TGTGCCAGCAGCGTTGGGGGAATAGACACAGATACGCAGTATTTT. Its protein is CASSVGGIDTDTQYF.

This chain links TRBV11-2 with TRBJ2-7; possibly TRBD1 or TRBD2 for D (5 bases each). The CDR3 contains 18 residues. Germline lookup yields CDR1 SGHAT and CDR2 FQNNGV. The ends were cut back, 2 bases at V and 4 bases at J, with 24 bases in the middle. CDR3 DNA sequence: TGTGCCAGCAGCTTAAGGGGAACTCCGGGACCCTTAAGTTACGAGCAGTACTTC. Translation: CASSLRGTPGPLSYEQYF.

In its sample, this clonotype was seen a few times. The chain uses TRBV20-1 and TRBJ2-5; D is ambiguous. Between the trimmed V and J ends, which lost 0 bases and 7 bases, there was a span of 12 bases. The germline gives CDR1 DFQATT, CDR2 SNEGSKA (reference sequence). This CDR3 region has 13 residues. CDR3 coding DNA: TGCAGTGCTAGAGATATTACGGGTCGGACCCAGTACTTC. Protein sequence: CSARDITGRTQYF.

The table lists this clonotype with a few counts. This chain links TRBV7-2 with TRBJ1-2; D unclear. Germline values: CDR1 SGHTA, CDR2 FQGNSA. The CDR3 has 13 residues. The V gene lost 3 bases and the J gene lost 1 base, with 6 bases spanning the gap. The CDR3 is CASSLDHNYGYTF. The CDR3, as DNA: TGTGCCAGCAGCTTGGACCATAACTATGGCTACACCTTC.

This clonotype was seen a handful of times. The chain's CDR3 is CASSPRGGGRIDTQYF. CDR3 DNA: TGTGCCAGCAGCCCTCGAGGTGGGGGTCGGATAGATACGCAGTATTTT. This chain uses TRBV7-9 with TRBJ2-3; TRBD1 or TRBD2 may be the D gene (5 bases each). CDR3 length: 16 residues. The germline V gene encodes CDR1 SEHNR and CDR2 FQNEAQ (reference sequence). V shed 5 bases and J shed 5 bases, with 20 bases lying between them.

The chain combines TRBV12-3 or TRBV12-4 with TRBJ2-2; D not resolved. The CDR3 sequence is 11 residues long. The V end lost 3 bases, the J end lost 13 bases, and 9 bases lay between the germline ends. The CDR3 loop is CASSLGWLLFF. CDR3 coding DNA: TGTGCCAGCAGTTTGGGGTGGTTGCTGTTTTTT.